Below, 4 T cell receptor beta chains from the same sample are listed, as sequenced in a study of metastatic and nonmetastatic thyroid tumors. TCRdb ran MiXCR on the PCR reads. The data contain roughly 13,000 clones, roughly a quarter of them singletons. Each patient went into thyroid surgery without having received any treatment. Sequencing input: blood. The receptors derive from a female donor with papillary thyroid cancer or a benign thyroid nodule (not recorded which). Some clones in this sample may be carry-over from other donors' samples.

The chain joins TRBV6-5 to TRBJ2-3; 11 bases agree with TRBD2. The germline V gene has CDR1 MNHEY and CDR2 SVGAGI. This CDR3 has 16 residues. V was pared by 4 bases and J by 1 base, with 4 bases of the junction left unmatched. The DNA for the CDR3 is TGTGCCAGCAGTTTGACTAGCGGGACTCGCACAGATACGCAGTATTTT. Translating gives CASSLTSGTRTDTQYF.

In its sample, this clone ranks as medium-sized (0.01 to 0.1%). This chain uses TRBV30 with TRBJ1-2; maybe TRBD1 (5 bases). Germline CDR1 reads GTSNPN; CDR2 reads SVGIG (reference sequence). The CDR3 consists of 12 residues. Trimming stripped 5 bases from V and 8 bases from J, with 15 bases between. CDR3 sequence: CAWATGMEGYTF. The CDR3 DNA reads as TGTGCCTGGGCCACAGGTATGGAGGGCTACACCTTC.

This clone came up many times. This chain links TRBV4-2 with TRBJ2-7; no definite D call. Trimming shortened V by 1 base and J by 2 bases, and 9 bases separated the two germline ends. The CDR3 contains 14 residues. The germline V gene encodes CDR1 LGHNA and CDR2 YNFKEQ. CDR3 amino acids: CASSQAPDTYEQYF. The CDR3 region has the DNA TGTGCCAGCAGCCAAGCCCCTGACACCTACGAGCAGTACTTC.

This clone was counted at least ten times. The chain recombines TRBV18 with TRBJ1-6; D gene unclear. Germline assignment: CDR1 KGHSH and CDR2 LQKENI. The CDR3 length is 13 residues. V lost 5 bases and J 4 bases, leaving 6 bases between the germline ends. CDR3 protein: CASSSDYNSPLHF. CDR3 coding DNA: TGTGCCAGCTCATCCGATTATAATTCACCCCTCCACTTT.